The 15 T cell receptor beta chains in this list originate from one sample, sequenced in a study of cytomegalovirus exposure and HLA in healthy donors. The protocol was immunoSEQ multiplex PCR, while the TCRdb copy is restricted to in-frame clones and leaves out a portion. The table lists about 240,000 clones, 80% to 90% of them singletons. Source material: PBMCs. The receptors were gathered from a man aged 18 to 29 in good health and CMV-seronegative.

CDR3 residues: CASSLTTSGPEATGETQYF. The CDR3, as DNA: TGTGCCAGCAGTTTAACGACTAGCGGGCCCGAAGCGACAGGGGAGACCCAGTACTTC. The chain employs TRBV28 and TRBJ2-5; TRBD2 matches at 10 bases. The germline gives CDR1 MDHEN, CDR2 SYDVKM. This CDR3 is 19 amino acids long. After removal of 2 bases from V and 5 bases from J, the junction contained 17 bases not matched to a gene.

The chain combines TRBV27 with TRBJ1-1; D remains ambiguous. The CDR3 totals 14 residues. Germline V gives CDR1 MNHEY, CDR2 SMNVEV (reference sequence). Trimming took 7 bases from V and 4 from J, leaving 16 bases between them. In nucleotides, the CDR3 is TGTGCCAGCAACTCAGTCGGGGTAATCACTGAAGCTTTCTTT. Translation gives CASNSVGVITEAFF.

The chain links TRBV10-3 to TRBJ2-7; possible D gene TRBD1, 6 bases. Germline-derived CDR1 and CDR2 are ENHRY and SYGVKD. The CDR3 is 15 amino acids. V was cut by 8 bases and J by 2 bases, with 19 bases left in between. The CDR3 DNA is TGTGCCATCCAGCCGGGACAACCAGCCACCTACGAGCAGTACTTC. This encodes CAIQPGQPATYEQYF.

The chain joins TRBV6-5 to TRBJ1-5, with D uncertain. The CDR3 has 12 amino acids. The ends were cut back, 6 bases at V and 9 bases at J, with 12 bases in the middle. CDR1 and CDR2 from the germline V gene are MNHEY and SVGAGI. CDR3 DNA: TGTGCCAGCAGCCTATTAGTACGGCCCCAGCATTTT. It codes for CASSLLVRPQHF.

The chain is built from TRBV7-2 and TRBJ1-2; 10 bases agree with TRBD1. With 6 bases clipped from V and 3 bases from J, the junction kept 7 bases outside the gene matches. Germline V gene lookup returns CDR1 SGHTA and CDR2 FQGNSA. CDR3 length: 15 amino acids. The CDR3 spells CASREPGQGYYGYTF. CDR3 sequence (DNA): TGTGCCAGCAGGGAGCCGGGACAGGGGTACTATGGCTACACCTTC. The entire variable domain, with the rest obtained from reference TRBV7-2 and TRBJ1-2, is as follows: GAGVSQSPSNKVTEKGKDVELRCDPISGHTALYWYRQSLGQGLEFLIYFQGNSAPDKSGLPSDRFSAERTGGSVSTLTIQRTQQEDSAVYLCASREPGQGYYGYTFGSGTRLTVV.

This chain connects TRBV11-2 to TRBJ1-3, with 9 bases aligning to TRBD1. The V segment lost 6 bases and the J segment 4 bases; nucleotides outside the gene matches: 13. CDR1 and CDR2 (germline): SGHAT, FQNNGV. The CDR3 is made up of 17 amino acids. For the CDR3, the DNA is TGTGCCAGCAGTTTTGTCCTCGGGACAGGGCTAGGAAACACCATATATTTT. It specifies CASSFVLGTGLGNTIYF.

The V gene is TRBV28, the J gene TRBJ1-4; D remains unclear. The CDR3 sequence is 11 residues long. V was clipped by 6 bases and J by 13 bases, with 12 bases between them. The germline V gene has CDR1 MDHEN and CDR2 SYDVKM. CDR3 sequence (DNA): TGTGCCAGCAGCTATGACATAAGACTGTTTTTT. This gives the protein CASSYDIRLFF.

The CDR3 protein is CASTGLAGDWEQYF. For the CDR3, the DNA is TGTGCCAGCACGGGACTAGCGGGAGATTGGGAGCAGTACTTC. This chain connects TRBV27 to TRBJ2-7; 14 bases agree with TRBD2. Trimming cost V 7 bases and J 7 bases; bases outside gene matches: 6. Per germline, CDR1 MNHEY and CDR2 SMNVEV (reference sequence). CDR3 length: 14 amino acids.

This clone was detected only once. The rearrangement joins TRBV5-6 to TRBJ1-6, with D perhaps matching TRBD1 (6 bases). CDR3 length: 18 amino acids. Germline V gives CDR1 SGHDT, CDR2 YYEEEE. V was pared by 4 bases and J by 0 bases, with 17 bases between. The CDR3 loop reads CASSPLTGRSSYNSPLHF. The DNA of the CDR3 is TGTGCCAGCAGCCCCCTGACAGGACGGAGCTCCTATAATTCACCCCTCCACTTT.

The chain joins TRBV9 to TRBJ2-7; 7 bases agree with TRBD2. The CDR3 contains 14 residues. J lost 3 bases, V lost 0 bases, and 3 bases had no gene match. The V gene's germline CDR1 is SGDLS and CDR2 YYNGEE. CDR3 bases: TGTGCCAGCAGCGTAGACGGCGGGAGCTACGAGCAGTACTTC. As protein: CASSVDGGSYEQYF. Supplemented by reference TRBV9 and TRBJ2-7, the full variable domain reads DSGVTQTPKHLITATGQRVTLRCSPRSGDLSVYWYQQSLDQGLQFLIQYYNGEERAKGNILERFSAQQFPDLHSELNLSSLELGDSALYFCASSVDGGSYEQYFGPGTRLTVT.

This clone was detected only once. This rearrangement joins TRBV4-3 to TRBJ1-2; 9 nucleotides line up with TRBD1. This CDR3 spans 14 amino acids. Germline V gives CDR1 LGHNA, CDR2 YSLEER. The ends lost 2 bases at V and 8 bases at J; junction bases unmatched: 6. The CDR3 is CASSQQGQGRGYTF. The CDR3 bases are TGCGCCAGCAGCCAACAAGGACAGGGGAGAGGCTACACCTTC.

The genes are TRBV6-5 and TRBJ2-1; tentative D call: TRBD1 (5 bases). Germline V lookup: CDR1 MNHEY, CDR2 SVGAGI. CDR3 length: 14 amino acids. Trimming took 1 base from V and 11 from J, leaving 15 bases between them. The CDR3 nucleotides read TGTGCCAGCAGTTACTTCCAGGGCAGAGAAAAGCAGTTCTTC. It is translated as CASSYFQGREKQFF.

This rearrangement joins TRBV7-8 to TRBJ2-3; 15 bases line up with TRBD2. This CDR3 is 15 amino acids long. In germline, CDR1 is SGHVS, CDR2 FQNEAQ. The trim removed 11 bases at V and 10 bases at J, leaving 13 bases unmatched. CDR3 sequence reads: CAGGTSGGTTGSQYF. The DNA for the CDR3 is TGTGCCGGCGGGACTAGCGGGGGGACTACAGGTTCGCAGTATTTT.

This rearrangement joins TRBV18 to TRBJ2-5; D not certain. Between the trimmed V and J ends, which lost 0 bases and 4 bases, there was a span of 9 bases. Germline CDR1 reads KGHSH; CDR2 reads LQKENI. This CDR3 has 14 residues. The CDR3 nucleotides are TGTGCCAGCTCACCACCATCCAGAACAGAGACCCAGTACTTC. Amino acid sequence: CASSPPSRTETQYF.

This rearrangement joins TRBV5-1 to TRBJ2-7; 10 bases map to TRBD1. V lost 4 bases to trimming and J lost 2 bases; unmatched junction nucleotides: 6. Looked up from germline, CDR1 is SGHRS and CDR2 is YFSETQ. This CDR3 has 15 residues. For the CDR3, the DNA is TGCGCCAGCAGCCGCGGGACAGGGGAGGCCTACGAGCAGTACTTC. Protein product: CASSRGTGEAYEQYF.